These 17 T cell receptor beta chains were sequenced from one sample in a study of shared clonotypes between healthy human individuals. Naive CD8 cells lacked CD45RO, underwent positive selection for CCR7 and left out terminally differentiated effector memory CD45RA+ cells. The data were produced by immunoSEQ multiplex PCR, yet TCRdb's version contains in-frame clones alone and is incomplete. The repertoire holds over 2 million clones, with approximately 94% as singletons. Input material: naive CD8+ T cells sorted from blood. All receptors come from a man aged 18 to 30 in good health.

The J gene is TRBJ2-7, the V gene TRBV5-1; 10 bases agree with TRBD2. V lost 0 bases to trimming and J lost 4 bases; unmatched junction nucleotides: 4. Germline loops: CDR1 SGHRS, CDR2 YFSETQ. This CDR3 spans 15 amino acids. CDR3 DNA sequence: TGCGCCAGCAGCTTGGCGGCTAGCGGGAGTTACGAGCAGTACTTC. Amino acid sequence: CASSLAASGSYEQYF.

Details on this clone: This specimen includes other DNA sequences encoding the same CDR3. The J gene is TRBJ2-3, the V gene TRBV5-1; D is possibly TRBD2 (5 bases). The CDR3 extends over 14 amino acids. The germline V gene has CDR1 SGHRS and CDR2 YFSETQ. V was trimmed by 3 bases and J by 6 bases, leaving 14 bases between them. The CDR3 loop is CASSWTSGTDTQYF. The CDR3 bases are TGCGCCAGCAGCTGGACTTCAGGTACGGATACGCAGTATTTT. Complete variable domain (other parts from reference TRBV5-1 and TRBJ2-3): KAGVTQTPRYLIKTRGQQVTLSCSPISGHRSVSWYQQTPGQGLQFLFEYFSETQRNKGNFPGRFSGRQFSNSRSEMNVSTLELGDSALYLCASSWTSGTDTQYFGPGTRLTVL.

CDR3 sequence: CASKYRGVTGELFF. The CDR3 DNA reads TGTGCCAGCAAATACAGGGGGGTCACCGGGGAGCTGTTTTTT. This chain links TRBV28 with TRBJ2-2; TRBD1 matches at 8 bases. The CDR3 loop spans 14 amino acids. V gave up 7 bases and J gave up 4 bases; unmatched junction bases: 5. CDR1 and CDR2 from the germline V gene are MDHEN and SYDVKM.

The chain recombines TRBV6-5 with TRBJ1-1, with D tentatively TRBD1 (5 bases). Trimming stripped 7 bases from V and 4 bases from J, with 13 bases between. This CDR3 is built from 13 residues. Germline V gene sequence: CDR1 MNHEY, CDR2 SVGAGI. The CDR3 DNA is TGTGCCAGCACCCACGGGGGTAGCACTGAAGCTTTCTTT. Translated: CASTHGGSTEAFF.

This clone appeared a single time. The chain employs TRBV9 and TRBJ2-7; 7 positions agree with TRBD1. The V gene's germline CDR1 is SGDLS and CDR2 YYNGEE. The CDR3 runs 15 residues. With V trimmed by 4 bases and J by 0 bases, 7 bases remained unmatched. In nucleotides, the CDR3 is TGTGCCAGCAGCCAGGGGGTTGCTAGCTCCTACGAGCAGTACTTC. Its translation is CASSQGVASSYEQYF.

The rearrangement uses TRBV7-8 and TRBJ2-1; 12 nucleotides align to TRBD2. This CDR3 is 15 amino acids long. CDR1 and CDR2 from the germline V gene are SGHVS and FQNEAQ. V was clipped by 6 bases and J by 7 bases; unmatched bases: 7. As DNA, the CDR3 is TGTGCCAGCAGTTCCCTAGCGGGAGGGGGTAATGAGCAGTTCTTC. This gives the protein CASSSLAGGGNEQFF.

The CDR3 spells CASSTQGPEAFF. The DNA of the CDR3 is TGTGCCAGCAGTACACAGGGTCCTGAAGCTTTCTTT. The V call is TRBV6-1, the J call TRBJ1-1; a weak D match, TRBD1 (6 bases). Germline V gene data show CDR1 as MNHNS and CDR2 as SASEGT. Trimming took 5 bases from V and 6 from J, leaving 10 bases between them. CDR3 length equals 12 residues.

In the case of this clone: Other DNA sequences in the sample encode the same CDR3. The rearrangement joins TRBV5-1 to TRBJ1-4, with D possibly matching TRBD1 (5 bases). Germline V gives CDR1 SGHRS, CDR2 YFSETQ. This CDR3 is 15 amino acids long. The V end lost 0 bases, the J end lost 8 bases, and 14 bases lay between the germline ends. As DNA, the CDR3 is TGCGCCAGCAGCTTGGATGGGGGGAAACACGAAAAACTGTTTTTT. It specifies CASSLDGGKHEKLFF.

This clone has just one count. The rearrangement links TRBV5-4 to TRBJ1-2; TRBD1 aligns across 9 bases. J gave up 1 base and V 4 bases, and 5 bases lay outside the gene matches. This CDR3 spans 15 amino acids. CDR1 and CDR2 from the germline V gene are SGHNT and YYREEE (reference sequence). The CDR3 region is CASSVQGASNYGYTF. Written as DNA, the CDR3 is TGTGCCAGCAGCGTACAGGGGGCGAGTAACTATGGCTACACCTTC.

This chain uses TRBV27 with TRBJ1-6; TRBD1 matches 7 bases. V lost 3 bases to trimming and J lost 6 bases; unmatched junction nucleotides: 8. Germline V CDR1 and CDR2: MNHEY, SMNVEV (reference sequence). The CDR3 consists of 16 residues. The CDR3, as DNA: TGTGCCAGCAGTTTCACAAAGGGGGCCAGTAATTCACCCCTCCACTTT. This encodes CASSFTKGASNSPLHF.

The CDR3 DNA reads as TGTGCCACCGGGGACAGCTACGAGCAGTACTTC. This codes for CATGDSYEQYF. The chain combines TRBV6-5 with TRBJ2-7; TRBD1 matches 7 bases. The CDR3 is 11 residues long. V lost 10 bases to trimming and J lost 3 bases; unmatched junction nucleotides: 3. Looked up from germline, CDR1 is MNHEY and CDR2 is SVGAGI.

The chain employs TRBV4-3 and TRBJ2-7, with 10 bases aligning to TRBD2. The germline V gene encodes CDR1 LGHNA and CDR2 YSLEER. CDR3 size: 15 residues. Losses at the gene ends were 0 bases for V and 5 bases for J; bases not matched to a gene: 4. The CDR3 nucleotides read TGCGCCAGCAGCCAAGACAGCGGGAGGGCCAACGAGCAGTACTTC. Its protein is CASSQDSGRANEQYF.

CDR3 nucleotides: TGTGCCAGCAGCGGTACGCGAGGGTGGAGGGTCTCCGAGCAGTACTTC. It translates to CASSGTRGWRVSEQYF. V gene TRBV2 combines with J gene TRBJ2-7; a weak D match, TRBD2 (6 bases). Germline CDR1 SNHLY, CDR2 FYNNEI. V lost 6 bases and J 6 bases, leaving 24 bases between the germline ends. The CDR3 runs to 16 residues.

V and J are TRBV29-1 and TRBJ2-1; a weak D match, TRBD2 (6 bases). The CDR3 is 16 residues long. V lost 3 bases to trimming and J lost 3 bases, with 18 bases between them. Looked up from germline, CDR1 is SQVTM and CDR2 is ANQGSEA. This chain's CDR3 is CSVDPRRREVYNEQFF. The CDR3, as DNA: TGCAGCGTTGACCCCCGAAGGAGGGAAGTCTACAATGAGCAGTTCTTC.

This chain uses TRBV9 with TRBJ2-7, with D possibly matching TRBD1 (6 bases). Per the germline V gene, CDR1 is SGDLS and CDR2 is YYNGEE. V gave up 2 bases and J gave up 2 bases, with 11 bases separating them. The CDR3 length is 14 residues. The chain's CDR3 is CASSVGTPPYEQYF. The CDR3 bases are TGTGCCAGCAGCGTCGGGACACCTCCCTACGAGCAGTACTTC.

This chain joins TRBV28 and TRBJ2-5, with a tentative D call TRBD1 (6 bases). Germline values: CDR1 MDHEN, CDR2 SYDVKM. The CDR3 covers 13 residues. Trimming took off 6 bases at V and 4 bases at J, with 12 bases between the two ends. CDR3 coding DNA: TGTGCCAGCAGCTTCACAGGGAGAGAGACCCAGTACTTC. Protein sequence: CASSFTGRETQYF.

The rearrangement uses TRBV6-6 and TRBJ2-3; D not resolved. V was shortened by 8 bases and J by 0 bases, with 12 bases between the two germline ends. This CDR3 spans 14 amino acids. Germline values: CDR1 MNHNY, CDR2 SVGAGI (reference sequence). In DNA form, the CDR3 reads TGTGCCAGCTACTCGTTCACTAGCACAGATACGCAGTATTTT. Translated, it gives CASYSFTSTDTQYF.